This T cell receptor beta chain was identified during a study of blood T cell repertoires in COVID-19. The method was immunoSEQ multiplex PCR; TCRdb's version includes in-frame clones alone and lacks a portion of them. The sample shows 200,000 to 250,000 clones, 70% to 90% of them seen only once. Trimming removed 6 bases from V and 5 bases from J, with 10 bases in between. This CDR3 is 12 amino acids long. CDR1 and CDR2 from the germline V gene are MDHEN and SYDVKM. The gene calls are TRBV28 and TRBJ2-5; D remains ambiguous. The source material was PBMCs or T cells enriched from blood (not recorded which). This TCR was sampled from a woman aged 45-65 years in a cohort exposed to, infected with or recovered from COVID-19 (not recorded which). The CDR3, as DNA: TGTGCCAGCAGCTTCACTCGCGAGACCCAGTACTTC. Its translation: CASSFTRETQYF.